The T cell receptor beta chain described here comes from a study of cytomegalovirus exposure and HLA in healthy donors. From germline, CDR1 is SGHTA and CDR2 FQGNSA. V dropped 5 bases and J dropped 8 bases, with 16 bases sitting between them. The CDR3 runs to 15 residues. The PCR was carried out with 60 Vbeta primers and 13 Jbeta primers. Profiled with immunoSEQ multiplex PCR; TCRdb holds only in-frame clones, not every one. The sample contains approximately 100,000 clones, 60% to 85% of which appear only once. Sequenced sample: PBMCs. This rearrangement joins TRBV7-2 to TRBJ1-6; D call uncertain. The sequence was collected from a man aged 55 to 70 in good health and CMV-seropositive. The CDR3 DNA reads TGTGCCAGCAGCAAAACCGGGAGAAGGGATTCACCCCTCCACTTT. It codes for CASSKTGRRDSPLHF.